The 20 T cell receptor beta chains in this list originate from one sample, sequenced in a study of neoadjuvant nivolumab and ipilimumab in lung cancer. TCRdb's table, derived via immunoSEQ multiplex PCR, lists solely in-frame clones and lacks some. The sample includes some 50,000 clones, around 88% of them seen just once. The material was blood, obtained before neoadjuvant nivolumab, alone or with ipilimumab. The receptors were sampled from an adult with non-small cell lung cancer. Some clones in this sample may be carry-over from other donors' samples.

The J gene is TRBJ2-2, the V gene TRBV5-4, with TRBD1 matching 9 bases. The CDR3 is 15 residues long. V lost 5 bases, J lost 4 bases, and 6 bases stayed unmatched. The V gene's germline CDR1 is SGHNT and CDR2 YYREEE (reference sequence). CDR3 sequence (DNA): TGTGCCAGCAGACGCGACAGGGGGGTCACCGGGGAGCTGTTTTTT. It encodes CASRRDRGVTGELFF.

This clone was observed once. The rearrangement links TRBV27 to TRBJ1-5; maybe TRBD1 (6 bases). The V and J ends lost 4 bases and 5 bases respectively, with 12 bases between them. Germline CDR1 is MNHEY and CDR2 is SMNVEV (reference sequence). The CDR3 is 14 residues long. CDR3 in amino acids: CASSSTGVYQPQHF. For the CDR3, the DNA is TGTGCCAGCAGTTCGACAGGTGTCTATCAGCCCCAGCATTTT.

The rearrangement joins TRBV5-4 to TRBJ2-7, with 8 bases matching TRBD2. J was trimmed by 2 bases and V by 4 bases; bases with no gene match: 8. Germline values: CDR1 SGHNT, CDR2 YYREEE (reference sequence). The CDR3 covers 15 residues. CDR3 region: CASSPAGGPAYEQYF. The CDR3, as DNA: TGTGCCAGCAGCCCGGCGGGGGGACCTGCCTACGAGCAGTACTTC.

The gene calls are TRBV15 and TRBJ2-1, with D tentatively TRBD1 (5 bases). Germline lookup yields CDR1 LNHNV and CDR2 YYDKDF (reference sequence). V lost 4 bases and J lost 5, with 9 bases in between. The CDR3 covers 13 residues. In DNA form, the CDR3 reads TGTGCCACCAGCACCCAGGGTGACAATGAGCAGTTCTTC. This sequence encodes CATSTQGDNEQFF.

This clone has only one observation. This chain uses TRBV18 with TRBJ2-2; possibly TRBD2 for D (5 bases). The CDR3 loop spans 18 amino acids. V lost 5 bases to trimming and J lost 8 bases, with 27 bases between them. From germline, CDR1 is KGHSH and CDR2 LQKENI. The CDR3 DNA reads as TGTGCCAGCTCAGAAGGTACCTCGGGAAGAACACGATCAGGGGAGCTGTTTTTT. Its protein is CASSEGTSGRTRSGELFF.

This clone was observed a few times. The CDR3: CSVGQDYGYTF. CDR3 sequence (DNA): TGCAGCGTTGGTCAGGACTATGGCTACACCTTC. The J gene is TRBJ1-2, the V gene TRBV29-1, with D hard to call. Germline loops: CDR1 SQVTM, CDR2 ANQGSEA. Trimming removed 4 bases at V and 3 bases at J, with 6 bases between. The CDR3 is 11 amino acids. Full variable domain (remainder filled in from reference TRBV29-1 and TRBJ1-2): SAVISQKPSRDICQRGTSLTIQCQVDSQVTMMFWYRQQPGQSLTLIATANQGSEATYESGFVIDKFPISRPNLTFSTLTVSNMSPEDSSIYLCSVGQDYGYTFGSGTRLTVV.

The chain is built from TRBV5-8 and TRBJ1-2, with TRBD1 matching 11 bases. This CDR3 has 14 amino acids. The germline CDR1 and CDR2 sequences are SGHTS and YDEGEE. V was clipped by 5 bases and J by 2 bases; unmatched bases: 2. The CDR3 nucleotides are TGTGCCAGCAGGAGGACAGGGGGCAACTATGGCTACACCTTC. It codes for CASRRTGGNYGYTF.

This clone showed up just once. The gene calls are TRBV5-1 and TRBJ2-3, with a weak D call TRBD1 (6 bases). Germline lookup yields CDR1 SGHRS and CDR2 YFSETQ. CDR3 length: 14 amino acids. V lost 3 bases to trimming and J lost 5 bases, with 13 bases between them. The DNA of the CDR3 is TGCGCCAGCAGCTCCGGTGGACAGCAAGATACGCAGTATTTT. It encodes CASSSGGQQDTQYF.

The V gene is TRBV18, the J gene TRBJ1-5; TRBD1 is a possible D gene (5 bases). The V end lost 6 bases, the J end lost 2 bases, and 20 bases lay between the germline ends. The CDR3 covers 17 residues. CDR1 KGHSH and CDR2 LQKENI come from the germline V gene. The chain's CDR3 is CASSQGSVVVGNQPQHF. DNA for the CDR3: TGTGCCAGCTCGCAGGGCAGCGTGGTCGTTGGCAATCAGCCCCAGCATTTT.

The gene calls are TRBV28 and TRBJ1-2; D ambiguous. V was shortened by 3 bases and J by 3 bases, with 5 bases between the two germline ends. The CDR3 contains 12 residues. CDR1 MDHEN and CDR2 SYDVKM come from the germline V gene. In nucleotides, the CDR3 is TGTGCCAGCAGTTTGGGTTACTATGGCTACACCTTC. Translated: CASSLGYYGYTF.

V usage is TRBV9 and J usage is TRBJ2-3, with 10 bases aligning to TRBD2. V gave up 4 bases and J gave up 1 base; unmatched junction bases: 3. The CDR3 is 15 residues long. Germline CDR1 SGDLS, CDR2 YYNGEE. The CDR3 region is CASSPSGRGTDTQYF. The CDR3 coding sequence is TGTGCCAGCAGCCCGAGCGGGAGGGGCACAGATACGCAGTATTTT. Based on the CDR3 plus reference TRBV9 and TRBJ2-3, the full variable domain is DSGVTQTPKHLITATGQRVTLRCSPRSGDLSVYWYQQSLDQGLQFLIQYYNGEERAKGNILERFSAQQFPDLHSELNLSSLELGDSALYFCASSPSGRGTDTQYFGPGTRLTVL.

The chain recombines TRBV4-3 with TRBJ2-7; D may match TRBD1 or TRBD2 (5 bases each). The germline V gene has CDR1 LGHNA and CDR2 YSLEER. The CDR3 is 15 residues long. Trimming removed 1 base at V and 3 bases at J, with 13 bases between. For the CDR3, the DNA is TGCGCCAGCAGCCAAGGGTCGGGGCTCTTCTACGAGCAGTACTTC. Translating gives CASSQGSGLFYEQYF.

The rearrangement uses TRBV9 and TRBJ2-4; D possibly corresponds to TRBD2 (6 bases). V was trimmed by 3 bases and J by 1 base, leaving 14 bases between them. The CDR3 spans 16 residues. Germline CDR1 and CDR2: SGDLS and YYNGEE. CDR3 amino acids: CASSAPGGGAKNIQYF. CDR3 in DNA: TGTGCCAGCAGCGCCCCAGGTGGAGGGGCCAAAAACATTCAGTACTTC.

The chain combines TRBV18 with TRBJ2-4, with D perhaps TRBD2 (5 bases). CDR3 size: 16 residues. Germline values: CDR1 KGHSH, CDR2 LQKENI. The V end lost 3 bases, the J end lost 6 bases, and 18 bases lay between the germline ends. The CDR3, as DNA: TGTGCCAGCTCACCCCGCCCCAGAGGGTCGGGAAACATTCAGTACTTC. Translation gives CASSPRPRGSGNIQYF.

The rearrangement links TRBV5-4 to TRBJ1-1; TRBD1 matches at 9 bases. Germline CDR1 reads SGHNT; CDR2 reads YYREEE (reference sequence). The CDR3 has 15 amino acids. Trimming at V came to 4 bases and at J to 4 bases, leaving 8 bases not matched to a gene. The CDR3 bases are TGTGCCAGCAGCCCCAGGGGACAGGGAGGCACTGAAGCTTTCTTT. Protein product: CASSPRGQGGTEAFF.

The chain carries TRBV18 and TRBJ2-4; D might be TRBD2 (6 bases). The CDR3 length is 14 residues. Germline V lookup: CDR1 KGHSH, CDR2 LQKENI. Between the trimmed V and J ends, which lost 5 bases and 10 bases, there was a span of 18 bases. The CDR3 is CASSNRDSVVIQYF. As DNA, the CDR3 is TGTGCCAGCTCAAATCGGGACTCCGTCGTTATTCAGTACTTC.

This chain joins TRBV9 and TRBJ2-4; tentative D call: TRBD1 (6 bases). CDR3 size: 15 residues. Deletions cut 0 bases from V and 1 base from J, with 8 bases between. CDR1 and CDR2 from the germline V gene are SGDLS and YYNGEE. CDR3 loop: CASSVGGQAKNIQYF. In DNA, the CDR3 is TGTGCCAGCAGCGTAGGGGGGCAGGCCAAAAACATTCAGTACTTC.

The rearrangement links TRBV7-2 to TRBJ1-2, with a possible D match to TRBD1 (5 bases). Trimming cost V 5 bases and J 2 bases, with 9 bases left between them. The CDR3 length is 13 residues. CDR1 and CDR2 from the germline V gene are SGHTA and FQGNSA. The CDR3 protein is CASSPDSNYGYTF. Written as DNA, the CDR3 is TGTGCCAGCAGCCCAGACAGCAACTATGGCTACACCTTC.

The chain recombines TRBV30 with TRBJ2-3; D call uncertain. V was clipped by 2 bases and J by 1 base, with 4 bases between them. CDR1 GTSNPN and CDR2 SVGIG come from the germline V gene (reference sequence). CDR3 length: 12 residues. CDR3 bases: TGTGCCTGGAGTTCAGGCACAGATACGCAGTATTTT. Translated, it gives CAWSSGTDTQYF.

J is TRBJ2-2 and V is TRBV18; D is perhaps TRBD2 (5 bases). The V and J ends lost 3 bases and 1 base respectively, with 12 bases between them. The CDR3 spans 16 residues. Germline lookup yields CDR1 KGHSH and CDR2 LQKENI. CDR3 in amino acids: CASSPFSSGNTGELFF. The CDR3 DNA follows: TGTGCCAGCTCACCGTTCTCCAGCGGGAACACCGGGGAGCTGTTTTTT.